A single T cell receptor (beta chain) is shown here with its context. Its antigen remains unidentified. TCRdb's copy holds only in-frame clones and misses some; the assay was immunoSEQ multiplex PCR. The table includes tens of thousands of clones, around 91% detected once. This sample was included in a study of a mutant IDH1 vaccine in newly diagnosed glioma. Study context: Previous treatment comprised radiotherapy, temozolomide, or both, mostly both.

As for time point: week 11, during vaccination. A single vaccine dose contained 300 ug of mutant IDH1 20-mer peptide, and topical imiquimod was used with it. Germline V gives CDR1 SGHRS, CDR2 YFSETQ. The V and J ends lost 4 bases and 4 bases respectively, with 21 bases between them. This CDR3 has 17 residues. Study results and caveats: Vaccine-induced responses were seen in 85% to 95% of patients, spanning several MHC alleles.

The chain couples TRBV5-1 to TRBJ1-3, with D possibly being TRBD1 (5 bases). This specimen consisted of PBMCs, obtained from a glioma patient whose treatment included an IDH1 peptide vaccine. The clonotype was recovered from a man aged 18-30 years with glioma. CDR3 in amino acids: CASSPYRGGTGGNTIYF. CDR3 bases: TGCGCCAGCAGCCCTTACCGGGGGGGGACCGGCGGAAACACCATATATTTT.